Following are 9 T cell receptor beta chains from one sample sequenced in a study of OX40 agonist ivuxolimab in advanced cancers. Some clones are missing from TCRdb's copy, which holds only in-frame ones; the method was immunoSEQ multiplex PCR. The sample has tens of thousands of clones, 86% seen once. The specimen was CD4+ or CD8+ T cells sorted from blood, collected in a trial of the OX40 agonist ivuxolimab. Receptor source: an adult with an advanced solid tumor such as melanoma, head and neck, liver or kidney cancer.

CDR3 loop: CASSSDRGGNQPQHF. CDR3 in DNA: TGTGCCAGCAGCTCGGACAGGGGCGGGAATCAGCCCCAGCATTTT. V is TRBV7-9 and J is TRBJ1-5; 9 bases map to TRBD1. The J segment lost 4 bases and the V segment lost 4 bases, leaving 5 bases of the junction unmatched. This CDR3 has 15 residues. Germline V gene lookup returns CDR1 SEHNR and CDR2 FQNEAQ (reference sequence).

The V gene is TRBV4-1, the J gene TRBJ2-7, with 9 bases aligning to TRBD2. The V and J ends lost 6 bases and 3 bases, in that order; junction bases with no gene match: 6. The V gene's germline CDR1 is MGHRA and CDR2 YSYEKL. The CDR3 is made up of 14 amino acids. Written as DNA, the CDR3 is TGCGCCAGCAGTTTAGATAGCGGGAGCTACGAGCAGTACTTC. Translated: CASSLDSGSYEQYF.

V and J are TRBV5-1 and TRBJ2-7; D is unclear. CDR1 is SGHRS and CDR2 is YFSETQ in the germline V gene. The CDR3 has 11 amino acids. Trimming pared 0 bases from V and 6 bases from J, leaving 4 bases between. DNA of the CDR3: TGCGCCAGCAGCTTGGGAGGCGAGCAGTACTTC. It translates to CASSLGGEQYF.

The chain recombines TRBV10-1 with TRBJ1-6; D perhaps matches TRBD1 (6 bases). This CDR3 region has 16 residues. Trimming took off 11 bases at V and 7 bases at J, with 24 bases between the two ends. The germline V gene encodes CDR1 WNHNN and CDR2 SYGVQD (reference sequence). The CDR3 DNA follows: TGCGCCCGACCCACCGGGACAAAGTCCTTAAATTCACCCCTCCACTTT. Its protein product is CARPTGTKSLNSPLHF.

The V gene is TRBV7-3, the J gene TRBJ1-1; a possible D gene is TRBD1 (5 bases). The CDR3 has 14 amino acids. Germline V gives CDR1 SGHTA, CDR2 FQGTGA. V lost 5 bases and J lost 1, with 11 bases in between. The CDR3 loop is CASSPWDGNTEAFF. In DNA form, the CDR3 reads TGTGCCAGCAGCCCATGGGACGGGAACACTGAAGCTTTCTTT.

The chain recombines TRBV7-9 with TRBJ2-3, with a weak D call TRBD2 (5 bases). This CDR3 is built from 19 residues. Looked up from germline, CDR1 is SEHNR and CDR2 is FQNEAQ (reference sequence). V was pared by 0 bases and J by 4 bases, with 23 bases between. The chain's CDR3 is CASSLAGSRAVLAADTQYF. The CDR3 nucleotides are TGTGCCAGCAGCTTAGCGGGTAGTCGGGCCGTCCTAGCTGCAGATACGCAGTATTTT.

V and J are TRBV5-6 and TRBJ2-4, with 12 positions matching TRBD2. Germline V gene lookup returns CDR1 SGHDT and CDR2 YYEEEE. Trimming cost V 2 bases and J 8 bases; bases outside gene matches: 8. CDR3 size: 16 residues. The CDR3 spells CASSFLAGGYMDIQYF. In DNA, the CDR3 is TGTGCCAGCAGCTTCCTAGCGGGAGGGTACATGGACATTCAGTACTTC.

The chain uses TRBV19 and TRBJ2-7; TRBD1 agrees at 10 bases. Germline CDR1 reads LNHDA; CDR2 reads SQIVND (reference sequence). This CDR3 is 14 amino acids long. Losses at the gene ends were 3 bases for V and 2 bases for J; bases not matched to a gene: 1. The CDR3 DNA reads as TGTGCCAGTAGTATGGGACAGGGGCCCTACGAGCAGTACTTC. As protein: CASSMGQGPYEQYF.

V is TRBV10-1 and J is TRBJ2-2; maybe TRBD2 (5 bases). The CDR3 is 12 amino acids. Trimming took off 7 bases at V and 8 bases at J, with 11 bases between the two ends. CDR1 and CDR2 (germline): WNHNN, SYGVQD (reference sequence). This chain's CDR3 is CASTFTRGELFF. The CDR3 nucleotides read TGCGCCAGCACTTTTACTAGGGGGGAGCTGTTTTTT.